This T cell receptor beta chain is drawn from a study of T cells in Graves' hyperthyroidism and ophthalmopathy. Amplified TCR beta CDR3 regions derived from RNA transcripts. In the first-round RT-PCR of the TCR CDR3, the HTBI primer set was used. MiXCR, applied by TCRdb to the multiplex PCR reads, yields one record per CDR3 protein. Of 550,000 to 800,000 distinct CDR3 sequences in the sample, around 16% were seen once. Remarks on this clonotype: What it recognizes is unknown.

General observations from the study: Onset of ophthalmopathy came a median approximately 6.9 months after the model predicted it. Among thyroid clonotypes expanded above 0.001, most also appeared in blood.

Germline V gene data show CDR1 as SQVTM and CDR2 as ANQGSEA. The CDR3 spans 18 residues. V dropped 2 bases and J dropped 1 base, with 22 bases sitting between them. Fresh peripheral blood, 10 ml, was the source of the PBMCs. The sample consisted of blood. The J gene is TRBJ2-3, the V gene TRBV29-1; tentative D call: TRBD1 (6 bases). The source is a man aged 45-60 years with Graves' hyperthyroidism. The CDR3 is CSVERNRDITFGTDTQYF. The CDR3 nucleotides read TGCAGCGTTGAAAGGAACCGGGACATAACCTTCGGCACAGATACGCAGTATTTT.